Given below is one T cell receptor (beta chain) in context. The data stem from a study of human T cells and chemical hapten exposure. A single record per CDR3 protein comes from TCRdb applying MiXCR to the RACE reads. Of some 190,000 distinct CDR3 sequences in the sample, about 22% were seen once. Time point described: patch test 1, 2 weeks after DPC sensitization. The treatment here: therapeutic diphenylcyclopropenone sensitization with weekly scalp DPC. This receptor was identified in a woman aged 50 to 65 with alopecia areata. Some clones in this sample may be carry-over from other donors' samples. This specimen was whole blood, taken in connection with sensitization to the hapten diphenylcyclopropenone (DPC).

The CDR3 spells CASRAGEYYEQYF. The CDR3 nucleotides are TGTGCCTCTCGAGCGGGAGAATACTACGAGCAGTACTTC. V and J are TRBV7-9 and TRBJ2-7; 8 bases are a match to TRBD2. This CDR3 is 13 amino acids long. The trim removed 11 bases at V and 3 bases at J, leaving 9 bases unmatched. Germline CDR1 is SEHNR and CDR2 is FQNEAQ (reference sequence). The whole variable domain, filled in from reference TRBV7-9 and TRBJ2-7, reads DTGVSQNPRHKITKRGQNVTFRCDPISEHNRLYWYRQTLGQGPEFLTYFQNEAQLEKSRLLSDRFSAERPKGSFSTLEIQRTEQGDSAMYLCASRAGEYYEQYFGPGTRLTVT.